This TCR beta chain is drawn from a study of T-cell reconstitution after alpha-beta-depleted transplantation in children. Unique molecular identifiers were incorporated when the TCRbeta library was constructed. TCRdb itself ran the PCR reads through MiXCR, one entry per CDR3 protein. The sample lists about 76,000 distinct CDR3 sequences, roughly 15% seen once, with about 30% in the top ten. The study, taken as a whole, reports: The high TCRbeta diversity at day 60 in some patients came from surviving recipient T cells and thymic progenitors. It was reported that alpha-beta T cells came from several hundred expanded graft clones (about two months after transplant). A year had passed since transplant, and T-cell counts and diversity by then came mostly from newly produced T cells.

Concerning this clonotype: The antigen remains unidentified.

Trimming cost V 5 bases and J 3 bases; bases outside gene matches: 5. Germline CDR1 is SGHRS and CDR2 is YFSETQ. The CDR3 is 13 amino acids. The chain is built from TRBV5-1 and TRBJ2-7, with 7 bases matching TRBD1. This material consisted of PBMCs, mostly from graft donor cells, taken 180 days after TCRalphabeta/CD19-depleted stem cell transplant. This clonotype was sampled from a male patient aged 2 to 10 who had a stem cell transplant for acute lymphoblastic leukemia, so the T cells may come from the graft donor. The chain's CDR3 is CASSWGQHYEQYF. The CDR3 coding sequence is TGCGCCAGCAGTTGGGGACAGCACTACGAGCAGTACTTC.